The clone carrying this T cell receptor (beta chain) was seen a handful of times. The germline gives CDR1 SGHRS, CDR2 YFSETQ. V was shortened by 6 bases and J by 1 base, with 16 bases between the two germline ends. There are 15 residues in the CDR3. These data come from a study of identical twins. Everyone who donated was a healthy Caucasian. TCRdb redid the calling of the 5' RACE reads with MiXCR, one entry per CDR3 protein. The sample lists 500,000 to 700,000 distinct CDR3 sequences, about 7% occurring once. The same sample was also used in a study of yellow fever vaccine responses in identical twins. That investigation notes: As reported, the vaccine T cell response of twins seemed partly convergent and partly personalized.

The receptor's source is a woman aged 18-29 years in good health. Sample: PBMCs. The chain couples TRBV5-1 to TRBJ1-1, with a possible D match to TRBD1 (5 bases). The CDR3 DNA sequence: TGCGCCAGCACCGGGGGGTCAGGACCGAACACTGAAGCTTTCTTT. Encoded protein: CASTGGSGPNTEAFF.